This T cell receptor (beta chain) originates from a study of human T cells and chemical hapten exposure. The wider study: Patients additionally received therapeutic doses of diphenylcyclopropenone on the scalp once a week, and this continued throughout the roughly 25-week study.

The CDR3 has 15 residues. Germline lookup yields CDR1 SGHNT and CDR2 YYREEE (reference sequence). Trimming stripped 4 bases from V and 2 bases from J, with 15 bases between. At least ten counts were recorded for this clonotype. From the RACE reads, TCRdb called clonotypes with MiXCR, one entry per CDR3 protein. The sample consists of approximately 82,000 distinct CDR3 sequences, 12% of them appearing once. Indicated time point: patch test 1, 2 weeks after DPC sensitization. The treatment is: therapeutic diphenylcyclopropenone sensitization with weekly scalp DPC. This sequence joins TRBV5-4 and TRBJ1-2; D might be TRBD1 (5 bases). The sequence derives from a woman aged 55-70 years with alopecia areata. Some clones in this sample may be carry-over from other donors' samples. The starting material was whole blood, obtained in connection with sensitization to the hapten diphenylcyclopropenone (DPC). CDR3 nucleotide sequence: TGTGCCAGCAGCGGGGATGGACAAGCAAACTATGGCTACACCTTC. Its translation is CASSGDGQANYGYTF.